This T cell receptor beta chain emerged from a study of control samples from healthy donors and cancer patients. Germline CDR1 and CDR2: GTSNPN and SVGIG (reference sequence). Trimming shortened V by 0 bases and J by 6 bases, and 8 bases separated the two germline ends. This CDR3 has 12 amino acids. The repertoire was sequenced with immunoSEQ multiplex PCR; TCRdb's copy has only in-frame clones and lacks some. This repertoire shows about 77,000 clones, approximately 92% found once; its top ten account for approximately 5.8%. Sequencing input: blood. This chain links TRBV30 with TRBJ1-2, with D perhaps matching TRBD1 (5 bases). This TCR derives from a woman in her fifties or sixties in good health. The CDR3, as DNA: TGTGCCTGGAGTGTCTCAGGGAATGGCTACACCTTC. This translates into CAWSVSGNGYTF.